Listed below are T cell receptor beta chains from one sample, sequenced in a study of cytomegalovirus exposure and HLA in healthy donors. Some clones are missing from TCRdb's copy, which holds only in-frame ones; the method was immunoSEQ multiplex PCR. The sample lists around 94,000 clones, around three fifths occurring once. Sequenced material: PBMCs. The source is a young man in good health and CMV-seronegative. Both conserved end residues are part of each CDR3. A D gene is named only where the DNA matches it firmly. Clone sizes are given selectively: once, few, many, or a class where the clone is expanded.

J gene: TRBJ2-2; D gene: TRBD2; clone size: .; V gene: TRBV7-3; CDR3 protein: CASSLTAGGRGELFF; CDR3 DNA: TGTGCCAGCAGCTTGACAGCGGGGGGGCGTGGGGAGCTGTTTTTT
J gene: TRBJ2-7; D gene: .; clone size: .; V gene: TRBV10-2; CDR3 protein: CASTQNPGRGAYEQYF; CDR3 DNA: TGCGCCAGCACTCAAAACCCGGGCCGGGGTGCCTACGAGCAGTACTTC
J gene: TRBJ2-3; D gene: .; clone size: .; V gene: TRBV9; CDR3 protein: CASSADTAGEVYTDTQYF; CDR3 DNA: TGTGCCAGCAGCGCCGATACGGCAGGGGAAGTTTACACAGATACGCAGTATTTT
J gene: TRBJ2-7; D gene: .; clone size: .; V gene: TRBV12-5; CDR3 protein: CASGPESSYEQYF; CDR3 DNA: TGTGCTAGTGGTCCTGAGAGCTCCTACGAGCAGTACTTC
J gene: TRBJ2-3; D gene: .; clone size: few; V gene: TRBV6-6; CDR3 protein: CASSYSPGVGYTQYF; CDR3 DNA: TGTGCCAGCAGTTACTCCCCGGGGGTGGGATATACGCAGTATTTT
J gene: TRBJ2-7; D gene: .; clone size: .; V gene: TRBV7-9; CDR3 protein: CASSTGTQPSEQYF; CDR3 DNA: TGTGCCAGCAGCACCGGGACACAACCCAGCGAGCAGTACTTC
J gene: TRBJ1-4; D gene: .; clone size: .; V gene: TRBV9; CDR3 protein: CASSVSPTTGSEKLFF; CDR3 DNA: TGTGCCAGCAGCGTATCACCCACCACAGGATCGGAAAAACTGTTTTTT
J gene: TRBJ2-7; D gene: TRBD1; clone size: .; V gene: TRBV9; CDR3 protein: CASSASTGTGVGSSYEQYF; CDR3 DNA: TGTGCCAGCAGCGCATCAACCGGAACAGGGGTGGGGAGCTCCTACGAGCAGTACTTC
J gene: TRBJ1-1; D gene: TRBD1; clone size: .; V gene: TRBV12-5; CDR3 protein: CASGLVGGQGEAFF; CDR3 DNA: TGTGCTAGTGGTTTGGTCGGGGGACAGGGTGAAGCTTTCTTT
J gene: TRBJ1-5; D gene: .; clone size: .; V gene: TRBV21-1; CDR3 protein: CASSERGGASLGNQPQHF; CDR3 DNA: TGTGCCAGCAGCGAGAGGGGGGGGGCCAGCCTGGGGAATCAGCCCCAGCATTTT
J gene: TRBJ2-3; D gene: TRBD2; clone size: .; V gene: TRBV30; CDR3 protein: CAWSDRTSGRAVDTQYF; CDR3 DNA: TGTGCCTGGAGTGACCGGACTAGCGGGAGGGCCGTGGATACGCAGTATTTT
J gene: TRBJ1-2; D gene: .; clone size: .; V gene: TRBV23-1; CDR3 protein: CASSPWTDYGYTF; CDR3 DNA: TGCGCCAGCAGTCCCTGGACAGACTATGGCTACACCTTC
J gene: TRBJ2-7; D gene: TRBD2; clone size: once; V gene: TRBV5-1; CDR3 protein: CASSLGASGTYEQYF; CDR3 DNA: TGCGCCAGCAGCTTGGGTGCTAGCGGGACCTACGAGCAGTACTTC
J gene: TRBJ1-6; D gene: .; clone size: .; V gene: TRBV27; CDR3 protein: CASSSSTDSTRPLHF; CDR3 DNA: TGTGCCAGCAGTTCCTCTACGGACAGTACTCGTCCCCTCCACTTT
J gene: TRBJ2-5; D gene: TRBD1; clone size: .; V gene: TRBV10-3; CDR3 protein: CAISGAGGEETQYF; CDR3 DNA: TGTGCCATCAGCGGGGCAGGGGGCGAGGAGACCCAGTACTTC
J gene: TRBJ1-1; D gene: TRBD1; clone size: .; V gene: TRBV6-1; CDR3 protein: CASSLDRGKAFF; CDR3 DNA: TGTGCCAGCAGCTTGGACAGGGGGAAAGCTTTCTTT
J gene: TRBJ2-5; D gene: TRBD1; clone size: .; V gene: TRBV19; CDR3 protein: CASSRLGQSETQYF; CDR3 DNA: TGTGCCAGTAGTAGACTGGGACAGTCAGAGACCCAGTACTTC
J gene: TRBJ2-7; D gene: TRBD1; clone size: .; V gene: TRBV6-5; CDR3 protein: CASTRTGGIYEQYF; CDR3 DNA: TGTGCCAGCACCCGGACAGGGGGCATCTACGAGCAGTACTTC
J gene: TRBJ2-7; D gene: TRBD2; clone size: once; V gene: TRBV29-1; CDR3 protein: CSVEERGTSGRFAYEQYF; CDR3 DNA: TGCAGCGTTGAAGAAAGAGGGACTAGCGGGAGGTTCGCTTACGAGCAGTACTTC
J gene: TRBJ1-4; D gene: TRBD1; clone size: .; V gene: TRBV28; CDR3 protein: CASSLPGTGDEKLFF; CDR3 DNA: TGTGCCAGCAGTTTACCCGGGACAGGGGACGAAAAACTGTTTTTT
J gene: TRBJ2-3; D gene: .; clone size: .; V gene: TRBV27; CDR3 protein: CASSLSQFLTQYF; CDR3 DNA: TGTGCCAGCAGTTTATCGCAGTTTCTTACGCAGTATTTT
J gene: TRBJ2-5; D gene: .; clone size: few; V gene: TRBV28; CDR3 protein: CASSPLLAGLEETQYF; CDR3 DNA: TGTGCCAGCAGTCCCCTCTTAGCAGGGTTAGAAGAGACCCAGTACTTC
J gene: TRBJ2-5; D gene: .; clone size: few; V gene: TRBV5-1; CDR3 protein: CASRAGETQYF; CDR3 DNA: TGCGCCAGCCGAGCGGGAGAGACCCAGTACTTC
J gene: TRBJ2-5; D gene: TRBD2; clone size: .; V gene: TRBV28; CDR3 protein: CATYPGLAGGETQYF; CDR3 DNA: TGTGCCACTTACCCGGGACTAGCGGGAGGTGAGACCCAGTACTTC
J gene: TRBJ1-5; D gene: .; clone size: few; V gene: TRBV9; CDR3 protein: CASSVGEANQPQHF; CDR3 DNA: TGTGCCAGCAGCGTAGGCGAGGCAAATCAGCCCCAGCATTTT
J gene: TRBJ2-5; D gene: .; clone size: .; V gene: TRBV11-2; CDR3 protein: CASSLRGARGGEWAQYF; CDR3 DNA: TGTGCCAGCAGCTTAAGGGGGGCTAGGGGGGGGGAGTGGGCCCAGTACTTC
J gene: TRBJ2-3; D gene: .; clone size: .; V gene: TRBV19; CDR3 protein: CASSGRWSDTDTQYF; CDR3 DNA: TGTGCCAGTAGTGGGAGATGGTCCGACACAGATACGCAGTATTTT
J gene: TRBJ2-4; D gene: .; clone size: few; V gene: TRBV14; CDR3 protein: CASSQGVTSQYF; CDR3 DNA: TGTGCCAGCAGCCAAGGCGTAACCTCTCAGTACTTC
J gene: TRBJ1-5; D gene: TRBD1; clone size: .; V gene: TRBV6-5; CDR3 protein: CASSYERQGQPQHF; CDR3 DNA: TGTGCCAGCAGTTACGAACGACAGGGCCAGCCCCAGCATTTT
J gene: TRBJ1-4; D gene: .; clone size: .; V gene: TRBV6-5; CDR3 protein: CASSWDRTEPNEKLFF; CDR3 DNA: TGTGCCAGCAGTTGGGACCGGACAGAACCTAATGAAAAACTGTTTTTT
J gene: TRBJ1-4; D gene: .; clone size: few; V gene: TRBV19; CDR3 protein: CASSTLPYRDTNEKLFF; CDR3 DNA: TGTGCCAGTAGTACCCTACCCTACAGGGACACTAATGAAAAACTGTTTTTT
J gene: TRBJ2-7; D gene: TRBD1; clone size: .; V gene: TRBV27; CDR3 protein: CASRRTGGADEQYF; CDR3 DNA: TGTGCCAGCCGGAGGACAGGGGGCGCAGACGAGCAGTACTTC
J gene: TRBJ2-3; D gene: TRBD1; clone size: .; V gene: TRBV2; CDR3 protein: CASSPHRGSTDTQYF; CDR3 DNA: TGTGCCAGCAGTCCTCACAGGGGCAGCACAGATACGCAGTATTTT
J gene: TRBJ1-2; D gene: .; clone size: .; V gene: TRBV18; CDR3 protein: CASSPPGGAYGYTF; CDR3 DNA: TGTGCCAGCTCACCACCCGGGGGGGCCTATGGCTACACCTTC
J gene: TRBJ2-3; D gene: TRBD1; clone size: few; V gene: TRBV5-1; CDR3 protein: CASSWGQTSTDTQYF; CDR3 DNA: TGCGCCAGCAGCTGGGGACAGACTAGCACAGATACGCAGTATTTT
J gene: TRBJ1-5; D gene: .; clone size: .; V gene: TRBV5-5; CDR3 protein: CASSFSGDRDQPQHF; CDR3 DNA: TGTGCCAGCAGCTTCTCGGGGGACCGAGATCAGCCCCAGCATTTT
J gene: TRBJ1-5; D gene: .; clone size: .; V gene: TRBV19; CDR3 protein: CASSYGAGLVNQPQHF; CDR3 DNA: TGTGCCAGTAGTTATGGGGCAGGGTTGGTCAATCAGCCCCAGCATTTT
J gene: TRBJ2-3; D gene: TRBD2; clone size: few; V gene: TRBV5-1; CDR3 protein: CASSTGLAGGTQYF; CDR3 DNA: TGCGCCAGCAGCACCGGACTAGCGGGAGGTACGCAGTATTTT
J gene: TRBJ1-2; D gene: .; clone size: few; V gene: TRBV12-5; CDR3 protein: CASGLESGGDGYTF; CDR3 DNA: TGTGCTAGTGGTTTGGAATCGGGGGGGGATGGCTACACCTTC
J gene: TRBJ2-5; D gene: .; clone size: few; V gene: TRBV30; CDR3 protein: CAHSDLPYQETQYF; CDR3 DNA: TGTGCCCATAGCGACCTACCGTACCAAGAGACCCAGTACTTC
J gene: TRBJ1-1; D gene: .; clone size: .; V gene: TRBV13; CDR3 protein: CASSMHGGVVAFF; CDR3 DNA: TGTGCCAGCAGCATGCACGGGGGGGTGGTCGCTTTCTTT
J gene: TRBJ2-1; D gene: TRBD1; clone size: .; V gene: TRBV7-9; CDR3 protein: CASSRTGTDNEQFF; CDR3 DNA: TGTGCCAGCAGCAGAACCGGGACAGACAATGAGCAGTTCTTC
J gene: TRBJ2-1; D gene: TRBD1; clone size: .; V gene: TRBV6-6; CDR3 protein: CASSPSRGSYNEQFF; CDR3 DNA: TGTGCCAGCAGTCCGTCCAGGGGGTCCTACAATGAGCAGTTCTTC
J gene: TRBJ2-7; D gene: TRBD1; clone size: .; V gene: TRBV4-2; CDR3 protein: CASSQTGTDPYEQYF; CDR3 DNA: TGTGCCAGCAGCCAAACCGGGACAGACCCCTACGAGCAGTACTTC
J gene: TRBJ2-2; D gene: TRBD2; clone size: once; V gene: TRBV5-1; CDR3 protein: CASRLAGNTGELFF; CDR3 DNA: TGCGCCAGCCGACTAGCGGGGAACACCGGGGAGCTGTTTTTT
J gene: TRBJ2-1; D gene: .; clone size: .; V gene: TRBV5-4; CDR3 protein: CASSAPAGYDNEQFF; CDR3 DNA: TGTGCCAGCAGCGCCCCGGCGGGATATGACAATGAGCAGTTCTTC
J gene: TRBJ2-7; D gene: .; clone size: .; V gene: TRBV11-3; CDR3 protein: CASSLGGQSYEQYF; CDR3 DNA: TGTGCCAGCAGCTTAGGTGGACAGTCCTACGAGCAGTACTTC
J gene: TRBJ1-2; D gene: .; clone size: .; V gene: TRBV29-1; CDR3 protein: CSVEIGSNYGYTF; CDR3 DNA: TGCAGCGTGGAGATCGGCAGTAACTATGGCTACACCTTC
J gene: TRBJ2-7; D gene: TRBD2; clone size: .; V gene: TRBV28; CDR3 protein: CASSPLLAGFPYEQYF; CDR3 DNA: TGTGCCAGCAGTCCCCTACTAGCGGGGTTTCCCTACGAGCAGTACTTC